This is a list of T cell receptor beta chains from one sample in a study of T cell responses to AZD1222 COVID-19 vaccine. Here immunoSEQ multiplex PCR was the method, and the copy in TCRdb shows in-frame clones only, minus some. The sample yields 60,000 to 75,000 clones, roughly 90% seen once. The sequenced sample was peripheral blood, obtained on day 0 of AZD1222 vaccination. The receptors come from an adult in good health. Each CDR3 is given with its conserved first and last residue. D genes are given only for firm matches. Clone size is not always given. Where it is, it says once, few, many or a class for expanded clones.

v_gene	j_gene	d_gene	abundance	CDR3aa	CDR3nt
TRBV5-4	TRBJ1-4	.	.	CASSEGRGTTNEKLFF	TGTGCCAGCAGCGAGGGACGGGGAACAACTAATGAAAAACTGTTTTTT
TRBV18	TRBJ2-1	.	once	CASSPPQVYNEQFF	TGTGCCAGCTCACCACCACAGGTATACAATGAGCAGTTCTTC
TRBV9	TRBJ1-2	TRBD1	.	CASSVEGGTGDLTPYTF	TGTGCCAGCAGCGTAGAAGGGGGGACAGGGGATCTTACCCCCTACACCTTC
TRBV6-6	TRBJ1-5	.	.	CASSYRRGGGQPQHF	TGTGCCAGCAGTTACCGAAGGGGGGGTGGGCAGCCCCAGCATTTT
TRBV19	TRBJ1-1	TRBD1	once	CASSGGGNTEAFF	TGTGCCAGTTCAGGGGGTGGAAACACTGAAGCTTTCTTT
TRBV5-1	TRBJ2-7	.	.	CASSLGQQDYEQYF	TGCGCCAGCAGCTTAGGACAGCAAGACTACGAGCAGTACTTC
TRBV19	TRBJ1-3	.	.	CASKAAGGGNTIYF	TGTGCCAGTAAAGCAGCGGGAGGTGGAAACACCATATATTTT
TRBV19	TRBJ2-5	.	.	CATNAPGRGETQYF	TGTGCCACTAACGCCCCTGGGAGGGGGGAGACCCAGTACTTC
TRBV19	TRBJ2-1	TRBD1	once	CASSGTGGSYNEQFF	TGTGCCAGCTCCGGGACAGGGGGTTCCTACAATGAGCAGTTCTTC
TRBV18	TRBJ1-3	TRBD1	.	CASSPGTAPSGNTIYF	TGTGCCAGCTCACCCGGGACAGCTCCCTCTGGAAACACCATATATTTT
TRBV29-1	TRBJ1-2	.	.	CSAGETGDGYTF	TGCAGCGCTGGGGAGACAGGCGATGGCTACACCTTC
TRBV7-2	TRBJ1-2	.	.	CASSSYTGPNGGYTF	TGTGCCAGCAGCTCCTATACAGGGCCCAACGGAGGCTACACCTTC
TRBV7-8	TRBJ1-5	.	.	CASSLIQGFTQHF	TGTGCCAGCAGCTTGATACAGGGATTTACCCAGCATTTT
TRBV6-1	TRBJ1-6	.	.	CASSERGSLHSPLHF	TGTGCCAGCAGTGAAAGGGGCAGCCTCCATTCACCCCTCCACTTT
TRBV5-1	TRBJ2-1	.	.	CASSLDDRTVREQFF	TGCGCCAGCAGCTTGGACGATCGGACCGTTCGTGAGCAGTTCTTC
TRBV6-5	TRBJ2-2	TRBD1	once	CATRTGLAGELFF	TGTGCCACTAGGACAGGTCTCGCCGGGGAGCTGTTTTTT
TRBV6-6	TRBJ1-2	.	.	CASSYSTVNGYTF	TGTGCCAGCAGTTACTCGACAGTTAATGGCTACACCTTC
TRBV12-3/TRBV12-4	TRBJ2-3	.	.	CASSLASDTQYF	TGTGCCAGCAGTTTAGCGTCAGATACGCAGTATTTT
TRBV3-1/TRBV3-2	TRBJ1-1	TRBD1	once	CASSSYRGSSEAFF	TGTGCCAGCAGCTCCTACAGGGGATCGAGTGAAGCTTTCTTT
TRBV5-8	TRBJ2-5	TRBD1	.	CASSLWSGGQETQYF	TGTGCCAGCAGCTTGTGGTCAGGGGGTCAAGAGACCCAGTACTTC
TRBV2	TRBJ1-5	.	.	CASGQSNQPQHF	TGTGCCAGCGGTCAGAGCAATCAGCCCCAGCATTTT
TRBV10-2	TRBJ2-1	TRBD2	.	CASRKAGGLYNEQFF	TGCGCCAGCAGAAAGGCGGGGGGCCTCTACAATGAGCAGTTCTTC
TRBV18	TRBJ1-5	TRBD1	.	CASSRDRGQGNQPQHF	TGTGCCAGCTCGCGGGACAGGGGGCAGGGCAATCAGCCCCAGCATTTT
TRBV5-5	TRBJ1-1	.	.	CASSLRFVQVNTEAFF	TGTGCCAGCAGCTTGCGGTTCGTGCAGGTGAACACTGAAGCTTTCTTT
TRBV10-3	TRBJ2-7	TRBD1	.	CAIKGQTSYEQYF	TGTGCCATTAAGGGACAGACCTCCTACGAGCAGTACTTC
TRBV4-1	TRBJ2-3	TRBD2	.	CASRGTSGGTFTDTQYF	TGCGCCAGCAGGGGGACTAGCGGGGGGACCTTCACAGATACGCAGTATTTT
TRBV10-3	TRBJ2-5	.	.	CASQTEMEETQYF	TGTGCCTCACAGACGGAGATGGAAGAGACCCAGTACTTC
TRBV5-1	TRBJ1-2	.	once	CASSLAPGANYGYTF	TGCGCCAGCAGCTTGGCGCCGGGAGCTAACTATGGCTACACCTTC
TRBV5-6	TRBJ2-4	.	.	CASSLDVGSSAKNIQYF	TGTGCCAGCAGCTTGGACGTGGGTTCTTCAGCCAAAAACATTCAGTACTTC
TRBV30	TRBJ1-6	.	.	CAWSATGPPLHF	TGTGCCTGGAGTGCAACGGGGCCGCCCCTCCACTTT
TRBV5-1	TRBJ1-2	.	few	CASSRGTENYGYTF	TGCGCCAGCAGCCGCGGGACGGAGAACTATGGCTACACCTTC
TRBV7-8	TRBJ1-1	.	.	CASSLAQGTSTEAFF	TGTGCCAGCAGCTTAGCCCAGGGGACCTCCACTGAAGCTTTCTTT
TRBV3-1/TRBV3-2	TRBJ1-2	.	.	CASSQVERGGYTF	TGTGCCAGCAGCCAAGTAGAACGAGGCGGCTACACCTTC
TRBV10-3	TRBJ1-6	.	.	CAISGRGLDSPLHF	TGTGCCATCAGTGGGCGGGGGCTCGATTCACCCCTCCACTTT
TRBV5-1	TRBJ2-1	TRBD1	.	CASSSYRDRERDEQFF	TGCGCCAGCAGCTCTTACCGGGACAGGGAAAGGGATGAGCAGTTCTTC
TRBV5-4	TRBJ1-4	TRBD1	.	CASSPGGQGAINEKLFF	TGTGCCAGCAGCCCGGGGGGACAGGGGGCGATTAATGAAAAACTGTTTTTT
TRBV18	TRBJ2-7	.	few	CASSPQFQAPGEQYF	TGTGCCAGCTCACCACAATTCCAGGCGCCTGGCGAGCAGTACTTC
TRBV5-6	TRBJ1-1	.	few	CASSWGRATGAFF	TGTGCCAGCAGCTGGGGGCGGGCCACAGGGGCTTTCTTT
TRBV10-3	TRBJ1-2	.	.	CAISESGGQHGYTF	TGTGCCATCAGTGAGTCGGGGGGCCAGCATGGCTACACCTTC
TRBV11-2	TRBJ1-3	.	.	CASSLGSSGNTIYF	TGTGCCAGCAGCTTGGGATCATCTGGAAACACCATATATTTT
TRBV14	TRBJ1-1	.	.	CASSPLAGVSTEAFF	TGTGCCAGCAGCCCCCTGGCAGGGGTGAGCACTGAAGCTTTCTTT
TRBV19	TRBJ1-5	.	.	CASSWRVGGQPQHF	TGTGCCAGTAGTTGGCGGGTAGGCGGTCAGCCCCAGCATTTT
TRBV6-5	TRBJ1-5	.	.	CASSYAGGDTNQPQHF	TGTGCCAGCAGTTACGCGGGGGGGGATACCAATCAGCCCCAGCATTTT
TRBV5-6	TRBJ1-4	TRBD1	.	CASRQGAGIPNEKLFF	TGTGCCAGCCGACAGGGGGCCGGCATCCCCAATGAAAAACTGTTTTTT
TRBV5-1	TRBJ2-3	TRBD1	.	CASSFGTASTDTQYF	TGCGCCAGCAGCTTCGGGACAGCTAGCACAGATACGCAGTATTTT
TRBV11-2	TRBJ1-1	.	.	CASSLVSGGVTEAFF	TGTGCCAGCAGCTTAGTATCTGGGGGCGTCACTGAAGCTTTCTTT
TRBV2	TRBJ2-1	.	.	CASSPRGGGPSSYNEQFF	TGTGCCAGCAGTCCCAGGGGCGGGGGTCCCAGCTCCTACAATGAGCAGTTCTTC
TRBV19	TRBJ1-6	TRBD1	once	CASSTGQALNSPLHF	TGTGCCAGTAGTACTGGACAGGCCCTCAATTCACCCCTCCACTTT
TRBV5-5	TRBJ1-6	.	.	CASSLEGPPNSPLHF	TGTGCCAGCAGCTTGGAAGGACCTCCCAACTCACCCCTCCACTTT
TRBV7-9	TRBJ2-2	TRBD2	once	CASSSGLAVYTGELFF	TGTGCCAGCAGCTCCGGACTAGCGGTTTACACCGGGGAGCTGTTTTTT
TRBV5-4	TRBJ1-4	.	.	CASSLDGYGEKLFF	TGTGCCAGCAGCTTGGATGGATACGGAGAAAAACTGTTTTTT
TRBV18	TRBJ2-3	.	.	CASSPAGSSTDTQYF	TGTGCCAGCTCACCAGCAGGCTCTAGCACAGATACGCAGTATTTT
TRBV27	TRBJ2-3	TRBD2	.	CASSLWGLATDTQYF	TGTGCCAGCAGTTTATGGGGACTAGCAACAGATACGCAGTATTTT
TRBV2	TRBJ1-1	.	.	CASSEAPTEAFF	TGTGCCAGCAGTGAAGCGCCCACTGAAGCTTTCTTT
TRBV7-9	TRBJ2-1	.	.	CASSLSRGAKYNEQFF	TGTGCCAGCAGCTTAAGTCGGGGAGCGAAATACAATGAGCAGTTCTTC
TRBV27	TRBJ1-5	.	.	CASSLVHPSNQPQHF	TGTGCCAGCAGTTTGGTACACCCTAGCAATCAGCCCCAGCATTTT
TRBV7-9	TRBJ2-1	.	.	CASQGPSSYNEQFF	TGTGCCAGCCAGGGACCGAGCTCCTACAATGAGCAGTTCTTC
TRBV29-1	TRBJ2-7	.	.	CSVAFDSYEQYF	TGCAGCGTTGCCTTTGACAGCTACGAGCAGTACTTC
TRBV7-9	TRBJ1-2	TRBD1	.	CASSPGGAPANYGYTF	TGTGCCAGCAGCCCAGGGGGGGCTCCAGCTAACTATGGCTACACCTTC